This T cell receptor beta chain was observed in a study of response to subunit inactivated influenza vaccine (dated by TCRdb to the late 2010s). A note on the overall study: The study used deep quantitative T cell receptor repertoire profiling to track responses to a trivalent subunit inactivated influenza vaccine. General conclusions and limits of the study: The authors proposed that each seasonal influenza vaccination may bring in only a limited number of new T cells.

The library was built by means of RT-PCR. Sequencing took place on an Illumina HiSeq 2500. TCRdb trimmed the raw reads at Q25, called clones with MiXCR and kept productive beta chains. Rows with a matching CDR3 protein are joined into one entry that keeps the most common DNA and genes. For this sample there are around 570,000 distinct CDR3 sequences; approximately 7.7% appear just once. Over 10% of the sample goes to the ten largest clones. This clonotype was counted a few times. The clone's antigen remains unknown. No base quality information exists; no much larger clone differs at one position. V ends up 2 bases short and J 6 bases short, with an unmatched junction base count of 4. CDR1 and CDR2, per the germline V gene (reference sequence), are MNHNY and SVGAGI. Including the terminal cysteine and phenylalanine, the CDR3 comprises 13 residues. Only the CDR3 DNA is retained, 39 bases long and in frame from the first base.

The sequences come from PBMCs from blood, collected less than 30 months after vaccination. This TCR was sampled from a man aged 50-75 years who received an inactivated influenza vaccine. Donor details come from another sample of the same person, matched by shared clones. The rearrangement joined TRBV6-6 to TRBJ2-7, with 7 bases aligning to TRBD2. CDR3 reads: CASSYQGRVEQYF. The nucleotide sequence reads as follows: TGTGCCAGCAGTTACCAAGGGAGGGTCGAGCAGTACTTC.